The clone carrying this TCR beta chain was counted between two and nine times. The record originates from a study of cytomegalovirus exposure and HLA in healthy donors. The PCR made use of 60 Vbeta and 13 Jbeta primers. Assay used: immunoSEQ multiplex PCR; TCRdb lists only in-frame clones, some missing. The table has 150,000 to 200,000 clones, approximately 67% seen once. The V segment lost 5 bases and the J segment 7 bases; nucleotides outside the gene matches: 4. The germline CDR1 and CDR2 sequences are SGHNT and YYREEE (reference sequence). The length of the CDR3 is 13 residues. The V and J genes are TRBV5-4 and TRBJ1-4, with 8 bases aligning to TRBD1. This clonotype originated in a middle-aged man in good health and CMV-seronegative. Material: PBMCs. The CDR3 reads CASRAGTGEKLFF. CDR3 nucleotide sequence: TGTGCCAGCAGAGCCGGGACAGGTGAAAAACTGTTTTTT.